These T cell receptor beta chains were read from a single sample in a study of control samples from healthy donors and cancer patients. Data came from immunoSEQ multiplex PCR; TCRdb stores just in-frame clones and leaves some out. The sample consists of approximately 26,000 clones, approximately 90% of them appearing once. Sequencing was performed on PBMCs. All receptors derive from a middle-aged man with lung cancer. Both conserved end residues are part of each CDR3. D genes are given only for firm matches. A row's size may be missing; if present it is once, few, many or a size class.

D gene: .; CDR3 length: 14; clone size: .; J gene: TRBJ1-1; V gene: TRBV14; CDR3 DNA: TGTGCCAGCAGCCAAGTCTCGATGAACACTGAAGCTTTCTTT; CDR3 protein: CASSQVSMNTEAFF
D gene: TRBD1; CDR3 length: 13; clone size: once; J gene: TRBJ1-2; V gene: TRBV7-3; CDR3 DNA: TGTGCCAGCAGCGAACAGGGGAACTATGGCTACACCTTC; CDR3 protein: CASSEQGNYGYTF
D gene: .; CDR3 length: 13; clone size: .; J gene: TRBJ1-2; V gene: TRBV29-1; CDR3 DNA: TGCAGCGTTGAAGATCCTCAGAACTATGGCTACACCTTC; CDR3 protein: CSVEDPQNYGYTF
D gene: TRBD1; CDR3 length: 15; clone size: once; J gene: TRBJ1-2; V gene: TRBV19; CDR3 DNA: TGTGCCAGTAGTACCCAAACGACAGGGAAGGATGGCTACACCTTC; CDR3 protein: CASSTQTTGKDGYTF
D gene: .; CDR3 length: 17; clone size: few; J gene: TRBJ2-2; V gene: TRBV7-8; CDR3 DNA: TGTGCCAGCAGCTTAATTTGGGCGTCATCGAACACCGGGGAGCTGTTTTTT; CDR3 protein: CASSLIWASSNTGELFF
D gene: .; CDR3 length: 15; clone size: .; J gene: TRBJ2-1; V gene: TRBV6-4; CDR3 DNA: TGTGCCAGCAGTCGGTCGGGAGACTCCTACAATGAGCAGTTCTTC; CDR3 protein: CASSRSGDSYNEQFF
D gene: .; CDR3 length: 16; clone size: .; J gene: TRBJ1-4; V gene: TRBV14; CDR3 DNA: TGTGCCAGCAGCCAAGGCCGACTGGACAGCTATGAAAAACTGTTTTTT; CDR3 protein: CASSQGRLDSYEKLFF
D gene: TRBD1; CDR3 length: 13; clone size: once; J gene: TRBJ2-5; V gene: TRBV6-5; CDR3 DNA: TGTGCCAGCCAACAGGGGGCATTGGAGACCCAGTACTTC; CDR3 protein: CASQQGALETQYF
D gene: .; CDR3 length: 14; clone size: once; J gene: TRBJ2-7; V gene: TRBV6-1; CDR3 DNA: TGTGCCAGCAGTGAAAGCAGGGTCTCCTACGAGCAGTACTTC; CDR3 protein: CASSESRVSYEQYF
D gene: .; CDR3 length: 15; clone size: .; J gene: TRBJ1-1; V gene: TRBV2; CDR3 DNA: TGTGCCAGCAGTGACCGGGAACCCTCTCGGACTGAAGCTTTCTTT; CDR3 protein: CASSDREPSRTEAFF
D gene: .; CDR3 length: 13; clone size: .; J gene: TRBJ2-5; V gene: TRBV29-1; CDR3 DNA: TGCAGCGTTGAACGGGGCCTCCAAGAGACCCAGTACTTC; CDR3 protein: CSVERGLQETQYF
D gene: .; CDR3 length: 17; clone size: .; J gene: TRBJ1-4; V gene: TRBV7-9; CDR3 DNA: TGTGCCAGCAGCTTACAGGAGGACTTCTTGGGGGTTGAAAAACTGTTTTTT; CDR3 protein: CASSLQEDFLGVEKLFF
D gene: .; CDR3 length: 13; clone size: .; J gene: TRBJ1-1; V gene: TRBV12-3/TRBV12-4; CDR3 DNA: TGTGCCAGCAGGCGGAAGTTAAACACTGAAGCTTTCTTT; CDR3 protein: CASRRKLNTEAFF
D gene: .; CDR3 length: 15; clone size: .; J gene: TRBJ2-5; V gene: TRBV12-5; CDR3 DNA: TGTGCTAGTGGTTTGGGACCGGTAAACCAAGAGACCCAGTACTTC; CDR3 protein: CASGLGPVNQETQYF
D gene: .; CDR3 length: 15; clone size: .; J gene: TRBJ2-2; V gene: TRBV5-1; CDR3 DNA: TGCGCCAGCAGCTCGGCCCCCGGCGTCGGCGGGGAGCTGTTTTTT; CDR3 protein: CASSSAPGVGGELFF
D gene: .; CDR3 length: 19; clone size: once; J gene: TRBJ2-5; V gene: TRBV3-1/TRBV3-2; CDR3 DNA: TGTGCCAGCAGCCAAGATATTTTAGGGTTGGACACCTCCCAAGAGACCCAGTACTTC; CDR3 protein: CASSQDILGLDTSQETQYF
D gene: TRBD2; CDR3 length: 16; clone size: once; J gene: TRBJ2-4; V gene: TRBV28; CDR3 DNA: TGTGCCAGCAGTTTAAATTATCGGGCGGGGGGCGACATTCAGTACTTC; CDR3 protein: CASSLNYRAGGDIQYF
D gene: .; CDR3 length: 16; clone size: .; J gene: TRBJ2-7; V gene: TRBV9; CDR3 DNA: TGTGCCAGCACGGGGTTTTCTGGCGTTTTCCCCTACGAGCAGTACTTC; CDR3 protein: CASTGFSGVFPYEQYF
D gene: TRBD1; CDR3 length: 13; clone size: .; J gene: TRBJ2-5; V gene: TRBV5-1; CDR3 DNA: TGCGCCAGCAGCCCGGGACAGAAAGAGACCCAGTACTTC; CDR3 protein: CASSPGQKETQYF
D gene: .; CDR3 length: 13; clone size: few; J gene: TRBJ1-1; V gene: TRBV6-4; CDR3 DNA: TGTGCCAGCAGCCAAAGCGGCCTAGAAAGGGCTTTCTTT; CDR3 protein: CASSQSGLERAFF
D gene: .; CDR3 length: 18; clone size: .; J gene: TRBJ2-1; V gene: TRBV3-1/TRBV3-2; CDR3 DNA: TGTGCCAGCAGCCAAGGCTCGGAAATCAGAAGCTCCTACAATGAGCAGTTCTTC; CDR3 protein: CASSQGSEIRSSYNEQFF
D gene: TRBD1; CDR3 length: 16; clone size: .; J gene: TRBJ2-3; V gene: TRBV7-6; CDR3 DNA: TGTGCCAGCAGCCTTGGACAGGACCCTTTCACAGATACGCAGTATTTT; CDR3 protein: CASSLGQDPFTDTQYF
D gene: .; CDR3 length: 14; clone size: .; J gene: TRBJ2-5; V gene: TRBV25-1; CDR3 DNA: TGTGCCAGCAGTGTATGGACAGAACAAGAGACCCAGTACTTC; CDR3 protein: CASSVWTEQETQYF
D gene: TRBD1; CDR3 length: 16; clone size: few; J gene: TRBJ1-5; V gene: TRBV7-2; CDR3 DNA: TGTGCCAGCAGCTTAATGGGGACAGGGAGCAATCAGCCCCAGCATTTT; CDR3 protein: CASSLMGTGSNQPQHF
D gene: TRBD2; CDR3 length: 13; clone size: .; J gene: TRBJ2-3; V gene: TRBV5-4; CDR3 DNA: TGTGCCAGCAGACTAGCGGGGGCCCATACGCAGTATTTT; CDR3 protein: CASRLAGAHTQYF
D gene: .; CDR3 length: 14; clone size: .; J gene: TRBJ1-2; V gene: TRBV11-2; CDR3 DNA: TGTGTCAGCAGCCACCTGACATCGAACTATGGCTACACCTTC; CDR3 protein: CVSSHLTSNYGYTF
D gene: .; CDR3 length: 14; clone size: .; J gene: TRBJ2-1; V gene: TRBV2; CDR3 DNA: TGTGCCAGCCAGGAGCTCCTGGCTTACAATGAGCAGTTCTTC; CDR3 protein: CASQELLAYNEQFF
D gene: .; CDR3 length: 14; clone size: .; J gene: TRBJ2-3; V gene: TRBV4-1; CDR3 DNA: TGCGCCAGCCTTGACAGGTCCTCCACAGATACGCAGTATTTT; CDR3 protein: CASLDRSSTDTQYF
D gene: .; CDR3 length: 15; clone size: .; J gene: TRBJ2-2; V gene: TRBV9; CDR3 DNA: TGTGCCAGCAGCGTAGCTTGGGGGGCCACCGGGGAGCTGTTTTTT; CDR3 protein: CASSVAWGATGELFF
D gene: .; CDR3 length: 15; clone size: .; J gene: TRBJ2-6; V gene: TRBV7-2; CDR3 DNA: TGTGCCAGCAGCTTAGGACTCTCTGGGGCCAACGTCCTGACTTTC; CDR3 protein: CASSLGLSGANVLTF
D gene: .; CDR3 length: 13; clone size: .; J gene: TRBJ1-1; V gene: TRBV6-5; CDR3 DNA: TGTGCCAGCAGTTACCCGGGCCTGGATGAAGCTTTCTTT; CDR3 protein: CASSYPGLDEAFF
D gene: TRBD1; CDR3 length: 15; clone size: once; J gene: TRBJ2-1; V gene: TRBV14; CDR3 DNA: TGTGCCAGCAGCCCCGACAGGGTTTCTGACAATGAGCAGTTCTTC; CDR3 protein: CASSPDRVSDNEQFF
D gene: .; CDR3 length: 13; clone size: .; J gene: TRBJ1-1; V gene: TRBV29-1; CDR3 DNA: TGCAGCGTTTTTCGACAGACGAACACTGAAGCTTTCTTT; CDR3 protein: CSVFRQTNTEAFF
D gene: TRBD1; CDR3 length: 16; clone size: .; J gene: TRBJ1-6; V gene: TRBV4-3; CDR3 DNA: TGCGCCAGCAGCCGAGACAGGGACCTCTATAATTCACCCCTCCACTTT; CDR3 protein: CASSRDRDLYNSPLHF
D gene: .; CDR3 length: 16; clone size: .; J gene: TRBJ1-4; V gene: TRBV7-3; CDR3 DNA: TGTGCCAGCAGTGGTGGCTCGCTCGCAACTAATGAAAAACTGTTTTTT; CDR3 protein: CASSGGSLATNEKLFF
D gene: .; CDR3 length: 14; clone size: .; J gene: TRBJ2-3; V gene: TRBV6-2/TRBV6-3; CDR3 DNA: TGTGCCAGCCGTTTGGGGCTGAGCACAGATACGCAGTATTTT; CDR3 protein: CASRLGLSTDTQYF
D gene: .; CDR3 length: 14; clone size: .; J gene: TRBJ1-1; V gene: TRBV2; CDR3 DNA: TGTGCCAGCACCCCCCTTAGGACGGGGACTGAAGCTTTCTTT; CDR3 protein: CASTPLRTGTEAFF
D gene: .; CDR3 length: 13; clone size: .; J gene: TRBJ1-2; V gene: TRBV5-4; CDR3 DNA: TGTGCCAGCAGCTTAACATCTAACTATGGCTACACCTTC; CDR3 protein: CASSLTSNYGYTF
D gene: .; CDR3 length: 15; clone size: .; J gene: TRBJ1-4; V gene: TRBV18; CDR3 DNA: TGTGCCAGCTCACCACTGGGCAGGGTAGGCGAAAAACTGTTTTTT; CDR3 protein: CASSPLGRVGEKLFF
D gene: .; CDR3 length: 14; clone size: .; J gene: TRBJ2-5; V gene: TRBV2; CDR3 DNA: TGTGCCAGCAGCGCCGGACGGACCCAAGAGACCCAGTACTTC; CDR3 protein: CASSAGRTQETQYF
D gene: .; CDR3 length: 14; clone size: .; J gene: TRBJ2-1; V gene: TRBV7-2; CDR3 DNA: TGTGCCAGCAGCTCGAGACTAGGATCAGGTGAGCAGTTCTTC; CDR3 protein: CASSSRLGSGEQFF
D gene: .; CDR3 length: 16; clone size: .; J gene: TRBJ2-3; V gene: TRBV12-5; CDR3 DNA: TGTGCTAGTGGTTTAGTACAGAGTCCTAGCACAGATACGCAGTATTTT; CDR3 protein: CASGLVQSPSTDTQYF